The 24 T cell receptor beta chains given below trace back to one sample, sequenced in a study of spatial heterogeneity in lung cancer. Stated time point: sample taken at primary tumor resection. TCRdb used MiXCR to reprocess the 5' RACE reads, holding one entry per CDR3 protein. The sample records some 80,000 distinct CDR3 sequences, approximately 8.1% being singletons. The material sequenced was PBMCs, taken at surgery. These receptors came from a male donor with early-stage non-small cell lung cancer.

This clonotype was observed at least ten times. The CDR3 here is CASSLGAGGRNNEQFF. DNA of the CDR3: TGTGCCAGCAGCTTAGGGGCGGGAGGGAGAAACAATGAGCAGTTCTTC. The chain combines TRBV11-2 with TRBJ2-1; 9 nucleotides align to TRBD2. This CDR3 contains 16 residues. Per the germline V gene, CDR1 is SGHAT and CDR2 is FQNNGV. The V segment lost 1 base and the J segment 5 bases; nucleotides outside the gene matches: 6.

The genes are TRBV7-2 and TRBJ2-3; 10 nucleotides agree with TRBD2. Trimming removed 1 base from V and 6 bases from J; junction bases left unmatched: 10. This CDR3 is built from 17 residues. Germline V CDR1 and CDR2: SGHTA, FQGNSA. The CDR3 region has the DNA TGTGCCAGCAGCTTAGGTCAGCGGGAGGGCGCCCAGGATACGCAGTATTTT. Residues: CASSLGQREGAQDTQYF. Variable domain in full (rest from reference TRBV7-2 and TRBJ2-3): GAGVSQSPSNKVTEKGKDVELRCDPISGHTALYWYRQSLGQGLEFLIYFQGNSAPDKSGLPSDRFSAERTGGSVSTLTIQRTQQEDSAVYLCASSLGQREGAQDTQYFGPGTRLTVL.

This clonotype came up a few times. The V gene is TRBV11-3, the J gene TRBJ1-2, with 7 nucleotides matching TRBD1. Germline trimming cut 0 bases from V and 4 bases from J; bases unmatched to any gene: 8. CDR1 SGHNT and CDR2 YENEEA come from the germline V gene. The CDR3 loop spans 16 amino acids. The CDR3 reads CASSLDRGQSPYGYTF. CDR3 coding DNA: TGTGCCAGCAGCTTAGATCGGGGACAGTCGCCCTATGGCTACACCTTC.

This clonotype was counted at least ten times. The chain joins TRBV5-6 to TRBJ2-1, with TRBD1 matching over 9 bases. The CDR3 is 15 amino acids. Germline-derived CDR1 and CDR2 are SGHDT and YYEEEE. V trimming: 3 bases; J trimming: 4 bases; junction bases outside the gene matches: 5. The CDR3 loop reads CASSSGQGLYNEQFF. CDR3 DNA sequence: TGTGCCAGCAGCTCGGGACAGGGCCTATACAATGAGCAGTTCTTC.

This clonotype occurred many times. The genes are TRBV10-3 and TRBJ2-1; 9 positions match TRBD1. The trim removed 2 bases at V and 6 bases at J, leaving 8 bases unmatched. CDR1 ENHRY and CDR2 SYGVKD come from the germline V gene. The CDR3 is made up of 16 amino acids. The CDR3 DNA reads TGTGCCATCAGTGAGGCGTGGACAGGGGTGCGCAATGAGCAGTTCTTC. Translated, it gives CAISEAWTGVRNEQFF.

The chain joins TRBV6-6 to TRBJ2-6, with TRBD1 as a possible D gene (5 bases). CDR1 and CDR2 (germline): MNHNY, SVGAGI (reference sequence). The CDR3 has 17 amino acids. The V end lost 2 bases, the J end lost 1 base, and 12 bases lay between the germline ends. This CDR3 is CASSYHQGLSGANVLTF. The CDR3 DNA sequence: TGTGCCAGCAGTTACCACCAGGGCCTATCTGGGGCCAACGTCCTGACTTTC.

This clonotype was seen repeatedly, ten times or more. The rearrangement uses TRBV6-1 and TRBJ1-4; no reliable D call. V lost 6 bases and J lost 7, with 15 bases in between. Germline V CDR1 and CDR2: MNHNS, SASEGT. The CDR3 loop spans 14 amino acids. The CDR3 is CASRRSAAGEKLFF. The CDR3 DNA reads as TGTGCCAGCAGGCGATCCGCGGCGGGTGAAAAACTGTTTTTT.

This chain connects TRBV18 to TRBJ1-1; D not resolved. Germline V gene lookup returns CDR1 KGHSH and CDR2 LQKENI. V lost 7 bases and J 8 bases, leaving 17 bases between the germline ends. The CDR3 is made up of 13 amino acids. CDR3 in amino acids: CASFPGEVSEAFF. For the CDR3, the DNA is TGTGCCAGCTTCCCCGGTGAGGTTTCCGAAGCTTTCTTT.

This clonotype was counted ten times or more. The rearrangement links TRBV14 to TRBJ1-1; 8 positions match TRBD1. V shed 3 bases, J shed 0 bases, and the junction held 6 bases outside the gene matches. There are 16 residues in the CDR3. Germline V lookup: CDR1 SGHDN, CDR2 FVKESK. The CDR3 is CASSHWDRTMNTEAFF. For the CDR3, the DNA is TGTGCCAGCAGCCACTGGGACAGGACAATGAACACTGAAGCTTTCTTT.

The genes are TRBV25-1 and TRBJ2-1; the match to TRBD2 covers 7 bases. The V gene end was trimmed by 7 bases and the J gene end by 2 bases; junction bases not matched to a gene: 11. The CDR3 has 16 residues. Germline CDR1 MGHDK, CDR2 SYGVNS. DNA for the CDR3: TGTGCCAGCACCTCCTCCCTAGCGGAGGCCTACAATGAGCAGTTCTTC. Translation gives CASTSSLAEAYNEQFF. Filled out from reference TRBV25-1 and TRBJ2-1, the complete variable domain reads EADIYQTPRYLVIGTGKKITLECSQTMGHDKMYWYQQDPGMELHLIHYSYGVNSTEKGDLSSESTVSRIRTEHFPLTLESARPSHTSQYLCASTSSLAEAYNEQFFGPGTRLTVL.

There are a few counts of this clonotype. This chain joins TRBV7-9 and TRBJ1-3; D is perhaps TRBD1 (5 bases). Germline-derived CDR1 and CDR2 are SEHNR and FQNEAQ (reference sequence). This CDR3 is built from 15 residues. Trimming removed 7 bases at V and 2 bases at J, with 15 bases between. The DNA for the CDR3 is TGTGCCAGCACCACAGGAGCAGCTCCTGGAAACACCATATATTTT. This gives the protein CASTTGAAPGNTIYF.

The chain carries TRBV20-1 and TRBJ1-2; D possibly corresponds to TRBD1 (6 bases). Trimming pared 6 bases from V and 9 bases from J, leaving 26 bases between. CDR3 length equals 15 residues. Germline CDR1 reads DFQATT; CDR2 reads SNEGSKA (reference sequence). The CDR3 sequence is CSAGPTGRGYSSYTF. For the CDR3, the DNA is TGCAGTGCCGGACCTACAGGGAGGGGCTATTCGAGCTACACCTTC.

This clonotype was observed a handful of times. The chain links TRBV2 to TRBJ2-2, with 8 bases aligning to TRBD1. The germline V gene encodes CDR1 SNHLY and CDR2 FYNNEI. Trimming removed 7 bases from V and 1 base from J; junction bases left unmatched: 2. CDR3 length equals 14 residues. CDR3 loop: CASNGQGNTGELFF. In DNA form, the CDR3 reads TGTGCCAGCAACGGACAGGGGAACACCGGGGAGCTGTTTTTT.

This clonotype was counted at least ten times. The J gene is TRBJ1-1, the V gene TRBV5-4; possibly TRBD1 for D (5 bases). The CDR3 contains 15 residues. The germline V and J ends were trimmed by 1 base and 7 bases, with 17 bases remaining between them. Germline V gene data show CDR1 as SGHNT and CDR2 as YYREEE (reference sequence). The CDR3 sequence: CASSLFGTELLEAFF. For the CDR3, the DNA is TGTGCCAGCAGCTTGTTCGGGACGGAGCTTCTTGAAGCTTTCTTT.

This clonotype appeared many times. The chain joins TRBV4-1 to TRBJ1-5; no firm D call. Trimming took off 4 bases at V and 3 bases at J, with 19 bases between the two ends. The length of the CDR3 is 17 residues. Germline assignment: CDR1 MGHRA and CDR2 YSYEKL. The CDR3 DNA sequence: TGCGCCAGCAGCCTACGCGCTGGTGGGGAAATCAATCAGCCCCAGCATTTT. This encodes CASSLRAGGEINQPQHF.

This chain uses TRBV29-1 with TRBJ1-2; D uncertain. CDR3 length: 12 amino acids. Germline loops: CDR1 SQVTM, CDR2 ANQGSEA. The V end lost 8 bases, the J end lost 8 bases, and 18 bases lay between the germline ends. Here the CDR3 DNA reads TGCAGCCTACGTCCTGACAAGGCCGGCTACACCTTC. Encoded protein: CSLRPDKAGYTF.

CDR3 region: CSAEADSNQPQHF. The CDR3 DNA sequence: TGCAGTGCTGAGGCAGATAGCAATCAGCCCCAGCATTTT. The chain has TRBV20-1 and TRBJ1-5; no clear D. With 5 bases removed from V and 0 bases from J, the gap between germline ends came to 8 bases. Germline V gene sequence: CDR1 DFQATT, CDR2 SNEGSKA (reference sequence). The length of the CDR3 is 13 residues.

This clonotype was seen repeatedly, ten times or more. The chain employs TRBV15 and TRBJ2-3; 9 bases agree with TRBD1. CDR3 length equals 15 residues. CDR1 is LNHNV and CDR2 is YYDKDF in the germline V gene (reference sequence). V was clipped by 4 bases and J by 6 bases; unmatched bases: 8. CDR3 residues: CATSIRGTGMDTQYF. The DNA for the CDR3 is TGTGCCACCAGCATTCGAGGGACAGGGATGGATACGCAGTATTTT.

This clonotype came up many times. The chain joins TRBV6-2 or TRBV6-3 to TRBJ1-1; no definite D call. The CDR3 contains 12 residues. V was trimmed by 10 bases and J by 3 bases, leaving 12 bases between them. The germline gives CDR1 MNHEY, CDR2 SVGEGT. The CDR3 loop is CATRLRHTEAFF. The CDR3 DNA reads TGTGCCACGCGACTCCGTCACACTGAAGCTTTCTTT.

This clonotype was recorded a few times. The chain combines TRBV27 with TRBJ2-7; D may be TRBD2 (6 bases). The CDR3 is 15 amino acids. The ends were cut back, 3 bases at V and 4 bases at J, with 16 bases in the middle. CDR1 MNHEY and CDR2 SMNVEV come from the germline V gene (reference sequence). The DNA for the CDR3 is TGTGCCAGCAGTTTCCGCGGGGAGATGATTTACGAGCAGTACTTC. Its protein product is CASSFRGEMIYEQYF.

This chain joins TRBV7-9 and TRBJ2-1; D is undetermined. Germline V gene lookup returns CDR1 SEHNR and CDR2 FQNEAQ (reference sequence). The V and J ends lost 2 bases and 0 bases respectively, with 11 bases between them. This CDR3 is built from 16 residues. This CDR3 reads CASSLFRLGSYNEQFF. The CDR3 DNA is TGTGCCAGCAGCTTATTTCGGTTGGGCTCCTACAATGAGCAGTTCTTC.

Note on this clonotype: A clone one base away is much larger, so this may be a read error. Lacking the conserved final phenylalanine or tryptophan, this CDR3 likely reflects a read error. This CDR3 is CATRGLTDTQYI. DNA of the CDR3: TGTGCCACCCGAGGGCTTACAGATACGCAGTATATT. The gene calls are TRBV24-1 and TRBJ2-3; weak D call: TRBD2 (5 bases). CDR3 length equals 12 residues. CDR1 and CDR2 from the germline V gene are KGHDR and SFDVKD. V gave up 9 bases and J gave up 3 bases, with 9 bases separating them.

V is TRBV6-1 and J is TRBJ1-5; 7 bases are a match to TRBD1. This CDR3 has 13 amino acids. Unmatched junction bases numbered 3, after V lost 4 bases and J lost 6 bases. The germline CDR1 and CDR2 sequences are MNHNS and SASEGT. The CDR3 loop is CASSGTGFQPQHF. Written as DNA, the CDR3 is TGTGCCAGCAGTGGGACAGGTTTTCAGCCCCAGCATTTT.

At least ten counts were recorded for this clonotype. The chain combines TRBV5-1 with TRBJ2-4, with a tentative D call TRBD2 (6 bases). This CDR3 region has 15 residues. Trimming removed 0 bases from V and 5 bases from J, with 12 bases in between. Germline values: CDR1 SGHRS, CDR2 YFSETQ. The CDR3 sequence is CASSLGSAGQNIQYF. Written as DNA, the CDR3 is TGCGCCAGCAGCTTGGGCTCGGCGGGACAAAACATTCAGTACTTC.